These 4 T cell receptor beta chains originate from one sample sequenced in a study of early T cells in non-severe SARS-CoV-2 infection. TCRdb analysed the 5' RACE reads with MiXCR anew, one entry per CDR3 protein. Among some 76,000 distinct CDR3 sequences listed, approximately 14% were seen once. Sequencing was carried out using whole blood. All receptors come from an adult who was a healthcare worker with PCR-confirmed SARS-CoV-2 infection or an uninfected control (not recorded which).

The rearrangement uses TRBV3-1 and TRBJ1-1; 7 bases fit TRBD1. Trimming took 1 base from V and 5 from J; bases not matched to a gene: 7. This CDR3 is built from 15 residues. In germline, CDR1 is LGHDT, CDR2 YNNKEL (reference sequence). CDR3 region: CASSQVQGGSTEAFF. CDR3 coding DNA: TGTGCCAGCAGCCAAGTGCAGGGGGGGAGTACTGAAGCTTTCTTT.

The table lists this clonotype with a count of one. The chain uses TRBV18 and TRBJ2-3; no firm D call. Germline-derived CDR1 and CDR2 are KGHSH and LQKENI. The length of the CDR3 is 15 residues. V was trimmed by 2 bases and J by 2 bases, leaving 11 bases between them. The CDR3 loop reads CASSPNLGYTDTQYF. Written as DNA, the CDR3 is TGTGCCAGCTCACCAAACCTCGGGTACACAGATACGCAGTATTTT.

The chain employs TRBV2 and TRBJ1-2; D is possibly TRBD1 (6 bases). Per germline, CDR1 SNHLY and CDR2 FYNNEI. Trimming removed 3 bases at V and 6 bases at J, with 8 bases between. This CDR3 contains 12 residues. This chain's CDR3 is CASSDRGHGYTF. CDR3 nucleotides: TGTGCCAGCAGTGACAGGGGACATGGCTACACCTTC. Full variable domain (remainder filled in from reference TRBV2 and TRBJ1-2): EPEVTQTPSHQVTQMGQEVILRCVPISNHLYFYWYRQILGQKVEFLVSFYNNEISEKSEIFDDQFSVERPDGSNFTLKIRSTKLEDSAMYFCASSDRGHGYTFGSGTRLTVV.

This clonotype was counted many times. J is TRBJ2-3 and V is TRBV7-3, with D possibly being TRBD1 or TRBD2 (5 bases each). The ends were cut back, 5 bases at V and 4 bases at J, with 13 bases in the middle. CDR3 size: 14 residues. Germline-derived CDR1 and CDR2 are SGHTA and FQGTGA. The CDR3 DNA sequence: TGTGCCAGCAGCCGTGGGACGCTGGCAGATACGCAGTATTTT. This gives the protein CASSRGTLADTQYF.